This T cell receptor (beta chain) is from a study of PD-1 blockade in classical Hodgkin lymphoma. This clone was counted between two and nine times. The limits of the CDR3 on the DNA are not certain, so only TCRdb's listed CDR3 is given. Sequenced by immunoSEQ multiplex PCR; TCRdb stores in-frame clones only, minus some. The sample has 17,000 or so clones, around four fifths seen once. The CDR3 is 17 amino acids in total, end residues counted. Germline V gene sequence: CDR1 LNHDA, CDR2 SQIVND (reference sequence). All the patients suffered relapse after autologous stem cell transplantation, and brentuximab vedotin exposure differed. Thawed PBMCs underwent magnetic negative selection to yield purified CD4+ T cells.

The V gene is TRBV19, the J gene TRBJ1-2; TRBD1, as called in the table, went unchecked against the DNA. The receptor was derived from a human donor with classical Hodgkin lymphoma. The material was CD4+ T cells from blood, obtained at baseline. The CDR3 here is CAVRQGYYGYTFGPYTF.